These 11 T cell receptor beta chains came from one sample sequenced in a study of pediatric ulcerative colitis. Generated by immunoSEQ multiplex PCR, the TCRdb table keeps only in-frame clones and is missing some. Here the sample spans approximately 60,000 clones, about nine tenths being singletons. What was sequenced was blood. The receptors shown here come from a boy between 10 and 17 years old with severe ulcerative colitis.

The gene calls are TRBV6-5 and TRBJ2-7; D is unresolved. The CDR3 covers 14 residues. Looked up from germline, CDR1 is MNHEY and CDR2 is SVGAGI. The V end was cut by 6 bases, the J end by 6 bases, with 18 bases between. CDR3 sequence: CASSPEMGRSEQYF. The CDR3 DNA sequence: TGTGCCAGCAGCCCCGAGATGGGCCGCTCCGAGCAGTACTTC.

The count of this clone is one. The gene calls are TRBV18 and TRBJ2-1, with D possibly being TRBD1 or TRBD2 (5 bases each). Looked up from germline, CDR1 is KGHSH and CDR2 is LQKENI. The CDR3 consists of 14 residues. The V and J ends lost 0 bases and 8 bases respectively, with 11 bases between them. In nucleotides, the CDR3 is TGTGCCAGCTCACCACCGGTAGGGGACGATGAGCAGTTCTTC. Translated: CASSPPVGDDEQFF.

The rearrangement joins TRBV4-1 to TRBJ1-1; D gene unclear. The CDR3 covers 14 residues. With 4 bases removed from V and 8 bases from J, the gap between germline ends came to 17 bases. Germline lookup yields CDR1 MGHRA and CDR2 YSYEKL. The chain's CDR3 is CASSLPGLGVEAFF. For the CDR3, the DNA is TGCGCCAGCAGCCTCCCCGGACTGGGCGTAGAAGCTTTCTTT.

Sample share makes this clone medium-sized. Other DNA sequences from this sample encode an identical CDR3 as well. In DNA, the CDR3 is TGTGCCAGCAGCTTACTCAGCGGCCCTTACGAGCAGTACTTC. Translated: CASSLLSGPYEQYF. The chain is built from TRBV7-3 and TRBJ2-7, with D perhaps matching TRBD2 (5 bases). The CDR3 consists of 14 residues. Germline V CDR1 and CDR2: SGHTA, FQGTGA. Trimming stripped 2 bases from V and 4 bases from J, with 12 bases between. Based on the CDR3 plus reference TRBV7-3 and TRBJ2-7, the full variable domain is GAGVSQTPSNKVTEKGKYVELRCDPISGHTALYWYRQSLGQGPEFLIYFQGTGAADDSGLPNDRFFAVRPEGSVSTLKIQRTERGDSAVYLCASSLLSGPYEQYFGPGTRLTVT.

The chain has TRBV7-6 and TRBJ1-4; 10 nucleotides line up with TRBD1. CDR1 and CDR2 from the germline V gene are SGHVS and FNYEAQ. Germline trimming cut 4 bases from V and 8 bases from J; bases unmatched to any gene: 4. This CDR3 region has 14 residues. The CDR3 region is CASSSRDRGEKLFF. CDR3 sequence (DNA): TGTGCCAGCAGCTCTAGGGACAGGGGCGAAAAACTGTTTTTT.

DNA of the CDR3: TGTGCCAGCAGTTACGCCCAGGGGAGATACAATGAGCAGTTCTTC. Translated, it gives CASSYAQGRYNEQFF. V usage is TRBV6-5 and J usage is TRBJ2-1; D may be TRBD1 (6 bases). CDR3 length: 15 residues. V was pared by 2 bases and J by 4 bases, with 12 bases between. Germline loops: CDR1 MNHEY, CDR2 SVGAGI.

CDR3 nucleotide sequence: TGTGCCAGCAGCCACCGAGGGACTAGCGGAAAGCGGGATGAGCAGTTCTTC. It codes for CASSHRGTSGKRDEQFF. The V gene is TRBV7-3, the J gene TRBJ2-1, with 11 nucleotides matching TRBD2. This CDR3 is 17 amino acids long. Germline V gene data show CDR1 as SGHTA and CDR2 as FQGTGA. V trimming: 5 bases; J trimming: 8 bases; junction bases outside the gene matches: 14.

The chain couples TRBV7-9 to TRBJ2-7, with TRBD2 matching over 11 bases. This CDR3 comprises 14 residues. Germline CDR1 reads SEHNR; CDR2 reads FQNEAQ (reference sequence). The V and J ends lost 1 base and 7 bases, in that order; junction bases with no gene match: 3. The CDR3 sequence is CASSLVASGREQYF. CDR3 bases: TGTGCCAGCAGCTTAGTTGCTAGCGGGAGGGAGCAGTACTTC.

This chain connects TRBV18 to TRBJ2-2; D unresolved. Trimming took 4 bases from V and 7 from J, leaving 4 bases between them. The CDR3 runs 11 residues. The germline CDR1 and CDR2 sequences are KGHSH and LQKENI. The DNA for the CDR3 is TGTGCCAGCTCACGAGGCGGGGAGCTGTTTTTT. It yields the protein CASSRGGELFF.

The chain employs TRBV11-2 and TRBJ1-1; D not certain. The V gene's germline CDR1 is SGHAT and CDR2 FQNNGV. The CDR3 runs to 15 residues. Deletions cut 1 base from V and 1 base from J, with 10 bases between. The CDR3 loop reads CASSLGQTGNTEAFF. CDR3 sequence (DNA): TGTGCCAGCAGCTTAGGTCAGACGGGGAACACTGAAGCTTTCTTT.

V gene TRBV5-1 combines with J gene TRBJ2-6; 9 positions agree with TRBD1. The germline CDR1 and CDR2 sequences are SGHRS and YFSETQ. The CDR3 loop spans 16 amino acids. V lost 4 bases and J lost 4; bases outside the gene matches: 6. CDR3 in amino acids: CASSPWTGVGANVLTF. Written as DNA, the CDR3 is TGCGCCAGCAGCCCGTGGACAGGGGTGGGGGCCAACGTCCTGACTTTC.